The rows below give T cell receptor beta chains drawn from one sample of a study of T cell responses to AZD1222 COVID-19 vaccine. Assay used: immunoSEQ multiplex PCR; TCRdb lists only in-frame clones, some missing. The sample has 100,000 or so clones, more than 85% seen once; the top ten hold approximately 1.1%. This specimen consisted of peripheral blood, obtained on day 0 of AZD1222 vaccination. These receptor sequences come from an adult in good health. Both conserved end residues are part of each CDR3. A D gene is named only where the DNA matches it firmly. The size field is filled for only some rows; it gives once, few, many or a size class.

j_gene: TRBJ1-4
abundance: NA
d_gene: NA
v_gene: TRBV5-6
CDR3nt: TGTGCCAGCAGCTTGGCAGGGGTGAGGGAAAAACTGTTTTTT
CDR3aa: CASSLAGVREKLFF

j_gene: TRBJ1-2
abundance: NA
d_gene: TRBD1
v_gene: TRBV9
CDR3nt: TGTGCCAGCAGCGTAGCATTTTTGGGGCGGACAGGGGATAATGGCTACACCTTC
CDR3aa: CASSVAFLGRTGDNGYTF

j_gene: TRBJ2-3
abundance: NA
d_gene: NA
v_gene: TRBV4-1
CDR3nt: TGCGCCAGCAGCCCGGGGGATACGCAGTATTTT
CDR3aa: CASSPGDTQYF

j_gene: TRBJ2-1
abundance: NA
d_gene: NA
v_gene: TRBV15
CDR3nt: TGTGCCACCAGCAGAGATCGCCTAGCTACGAATGAGCAGTTCTTC
CDR3aa: CATSRDRLATNEQFF

j_gene: TRBJ1-2
abundance: NA
d_gene: NA
v_gene: TRBV19
CDR3nt: TGTGCCAGTAGTAGGGGGGAGATCAACTATGGCTACACCTTC
CDR3aa: CASSRGEINYGYTF

j_gene: TRBJ2-1
abundance: NA
d_gene: NA
v_gene: TRBV7-2
CDR3nt: TGTGCCAGCAGCTTAGAGGGAGAGCAGTTCTTC
CDR3aa: CASSLEGEQFF

j_gene: TRBJ1-1
abundance: NA
d_gene: NA
v_gene: TRBV7-2
CDR3nt: TGTGCCAGCAGTAAGAACCCGGGACATGAGAACACTGAAGCTTTCTTT
CDR3aa: CASSKNPGHENTEAFF

j_gene: TRBJ1-2
abundance: once
d_gene: NA
v_gene: TRBV28
CDR3nt: TGTGCCAGCAGAGGTTTCATATACTATGGCTACACCTTC
CDR3aa: CASRGFIYYGYTF

j_gene: TRBJ2-1
abundance: NA
d_gene: TRBD2
v_gene: TRBV2
CDR3nt: TGTGCCAGCAGGCTAGCGGGAGGGTCCACCTACAATGAGCAGTTCTTC
CDR3aa: CASRLAGGSTYNEQFF

j_gene: TRBJ1-1
abundance: NA
d_gene: NA
v_gene: TRBV6-6
CDR3nt: TGTGCCAGCACCGGAGGGGGGGCAGTTAACACTGAAGCTTTCTTT
CDR3aa: CASTGGGAVNTEAFF

j_gene: TRBJ1-3
abundance: NA
d_gene: NA
v_gene: TRBV7-9
CDR3nt: TGTGCCAGCAGCTTAGTTTCCAGTGGAAACACCATATATTTT
CDR3aa: CASSLVSSGNTIYF

j_gene: TRBJ2-1
abundance: once
d_gene: TRBD1
v_gene: TRBV18
CDR3nt: TGTGCCAGCTCACCAAGACAGGGGATTTACAATGAGCAGTTCTTC
CDR3aa: CASSPRQGIYNEQFF

j_gene: TRBJ1-5
abundance: NA
d_gene: NA
v_gene: TRBV27
CDR3nt: TGTGCCAGCAGTTTATCGGGGGGTTATAGCAATCAGCCCCAGCATTTT
CDR3aa: CASSLSGGYSNQPQHF

j_gene: TRBJ1-1
abundance: NA
d_gene: NA
v_gene: TRBV27
CDR3nt: TGTGCCAGCAGCCACCACAGGGATGGGTACACTGAAGCTTTCTTT
CDR3aa: CASSHHRDGYTEAFF

j_gene: TRBJ1-3
abundance: NA
d_gene: NA
v_gene: TRBV2
CDR3nt: TGTGCCAGCAGGGAAACCGGGACACCATCTCTGGTCGGAAACACCATATATTTT
CDR3aa: CASRETGTPSLVGNTIYF

j_gene: TRBJ2-1
abundance: once
d_gene: NA
v_gene: TRBV10-2
CDR3nt: TGCGCCAGCAGTGAGTCGGGGGACTCCTACAATGAGCAGTTCTTC
CDR3aa: CASSESGDSYNEQFF

j_gene: TRBJ1-6
abundance: NA
d_gene: TRBD1
v_gene: TRBV30
CDR3nt: TGTGCCTGGTGGACAGGGGGGTCCTATAATTCACCCCTCCACTTT
CDR3aa: CAWWTGGSYNSPLHF

j_gene: TRBJ1-6
abundance: NA
d_gene: TRBD1
v_gene: TRBV3-1/TRBV3-2
CDR3nt: TGTGCCAGCAGCCAGACAGGGGAAAATTCACCCCTCCACTTT
CDR3aa: CASSQTGENSPLHF

j_gene: TRBJ2-7
abundance: few
d_gene: TRBD1
v_gene: TRBV5-5
CDR3nt: TGTGCCAGCAGCTTAATTCAGGGGGCTTTCTCCTACGAGCAGTACTTC
CDR3aa: CASSLIQGAFSYEQYF

j_gene: TRBJ2-1
abundance: once
d_gene: TRBD1
v_gene: TRBV5-4
CDR3nt: TGTGCCAGCAGCTGGGCTGAGGGACAGGGGGTCGGGAATGAGCAGTTCTTC
CDR3aa: CASSWAEGQGVGNEQFF

j_gene: TRBJ2-2
abundance: NA
d_gene: NA
v_gene: TRBV29-1
CDR3nt: TGCAGCGTTGGGTCAACAGGGGAGCTGTTTTTT
CDR3aa: CSVGSTGELFF

j_gene: TRBJ1-5
abundance: NA
d_gene: NA
v_gene: TRBV27
CDR3nt: TGTGCCAGCAGTCTGGCGGGACCTTTCAATCAGCCCCAGCATTTT
CDR3aa: CASSLAGPFNQPQHF

j_gene: TRBJ2-7
abundance: NA
d_gene: TRBD2
v_gene: TRBV30
CDR3nt: TGTGCCTCACACGATGCGGGGGGAAAGTCCTACGAGCAGTACTTC
CDR3aa: CASHDAGGKSYEQYF

j_gene: TRBJ1-5
abundance: NA
d_gene: NA
v_gene: TRBV18
CDR3nt: TGTGCCAGCTCACCACCCCTGGGGCTTGGGCAGCATCAGGCCCAGCATTTT
CDR3aa: CASSPPLGLGQHQAQHF

j_gene: TRBJ2-3
abundance: NA
d_gene: NA
v_gene: TRBV3-1/TRBV3-2
CDR3nt: TGTGCCAGCAGCCACCGGGCAGATACGCAGTATTTT
CDR3aa: CASSHRADTQYF

j_gene: TRBJ1-2
abundance: NA
d_gene: TRBD1
v_gene: TRBV2
CDR3nt: TGTGCCAGCAGGACCCTGCGGACAGGGACTTACTATGGCTACACCTTC
CDR3aa: CASRTLRTGTYYGYTF

j_gene: TRBJ2-6
abundance: once
d_gene: NA
v_gene: TRBV7-6
CDR3nt: TGTGCCAGCAGCTTAGTGTGGGGGCCTGGGGCCAACGTCCTGACTTTC
CDR3aa: CASSLVWGPGANVLTF

j_gene: TRBJ2-3
abundance: NA
d_gene: TRBD2
v_gene: TRBV7-3
CDR3nt: TGTGCCAGCAGCTTAAACGCGCTAGCGGGGACCTCAGATACGCAGTATTTT
CDR3aa: CASSLNALAGTSDTQYF

j_gene: TRBJ2-3
abundance: NA
d_gene: TRBD2
v_gene: TRBV7-9
CDR3nt: TGTGCCAGCAGTCAAGCGGGGATCAGCACAGATACGCAGTATTTT
CDR3aa: CASSQAGISTDTQYF